These 21 T cell receptor beta chains were sequenced from one sample in a study of blood T cells in healthy people across ages. With a J-beta primer mix and a sample-barcoded 5' primer, a second PCR ran roughly 6 to 11 cycles. A single record per CDR3 protein comes from TCRdb applying MiXCR to the 5' RACE reads. Among 1.5 million or so distinct CDR3 sequences listed, roughly 40% were seen once. Sequencing used blood. These TCRs come from a woman aged 18-29 years in good health.

This chain links TRBV7-6 with TRBJ1-6; 7 bases align to TRBD1. J gave up 5 bases and V 5 bases, and 9 bases lay outside the gene matches. CDR1 and CDR2 from the germline V gene are SGHVS and FNYEAQ. The CDR3 contains 16 residues. CDR3 loop: CASSKGAGGDNSPLHF. The CDR3 region has the DNA TGTGCCAGCAGCAAGGGGGCAGGGGGGGATAATTCACCCCTCCACTTT.

This clonotype was seen a few times. V is TRBV6-1 and J is TRBJ2-5; D is undetermined. This CDR3 has 14 residues. Germline V CDR1 and CDR2: MNHNS, SASEGT. V gave up 1 base and J gave up 1 base, with 7 bases separating them. The CDR3 sequence: CASSEVASQETQYF. DNA for the CDR3: TGTGCCAGCAGTGAAGTCGCATCCCAAGAGACCCAGTACTTC.

This clonotype has more than one count but fewer than ten. This chain connects TRBV11-2 to TRBJ2-7, with TRBD1 matching 8 bases. Germline V gives CDR1 SGHAT, CDR2 FQNNGV. Losses at the gene ends were 5 bases for V and 6 bases for J; bases not matched to a gene: 9. The CDR3 consists of 14 residues. CDR3 in DNA: TGTGCCAGCAGCCGGGGGACAGGAAGTAGCGAGCAGTACTTC. This translates into CASSRGTGSSEQYF.

This clonotype showed up just a few times. The chain combines TRBV27 with TRBJ1-1; D is uncertain. V lost 6 bases and J 1 base, leaving 12 bases between the germline ends. The CDR3 loop spans 14 amino acids. Germline CDR1 reads MNHEY; CDR2 reads SMNVEV (reference sequence). The CDR3 is CASRGSRKNTEAFF. The CDR3 nucleotides read TGTGCCAGCAGAGGAAGTCGGAAGAACACTGAAGCTTTCTTT.

This clonotype was detected only a few times. V and J are TRBV6-5 and TRBJ2-7; D might be TRBD1 (6 bases). The CDR3 consists of 15 residues. Germline CDR1 and CDR2: MNHEY and SVGAGI. The V gene lost 7 bases and the J gene lost 0 bases, with 16 bases spanning the gap. The CDR3 sequence is CASTLRRGISYEQYF. CDR3 nucleotides: TGTGCCAGCACCTTAAGAAGGGGGATCTCCTACGAGCAGTACTTC.

The chain is built from TRBV6-2 or TRBV6-3 and TRBJ2-7; D remains unclear. The germline CDR1 and CDR2 sequences are MNHEY and SVGEGT. The CDR3 extends over 15 amino acids. Trimming took off 5 bases at V and 2 bases at J, with 16 bases between the two ends. The CDR3 DNA is TGTGCCAGCAGTCGAGAGAGGTCTGGGGCCTACGAGCAGTACTTC. It specifies CASSRERSGAYEQYF.

The genes are TRBV6-5 and TRBJ2-1, with a weak D call TRBD2 (6 bases). From germline, CDR1 is MNHEY and CDR2 SVGAGI. Trimming removed 3 bases at V and 6 bases at J, with 12 bases between. This CDR3 has 14 amino acids. The CDR3 reads CASSYGGTINEQFF. The CDR3 bases are TGTGCCAGCAGTTATGGGGGGACCATCAATGAGCAGTTCTTC.

Comment on this clonotype: Its ends do not fully match the called genes, so a read error is possible. The V call is TRBV7-9, the J call TRBJ1-5; D is ambiguous. CDR3 length: 13 residues. Germline V CDR1 and CDR2: SEHNR, FQNEAQ (reference sequence). The CDR3 bases are TGTGCCAGCAGCTTAGGAGGGAATCAGACCCAGCATTTT. It translates to CASSLGGNQTQHF.

This clonotype was observed a single time. The junction departs from germline at one end; a sequencing error may be responsible. J is TRBJ1-2 and V is TRBV28; D unresolved. The CDR3 spans 14 residues. The germline CDR1 and CDR2 sequences are MDHEN and SYDVKM. The CDR3 DNA sequence: TGCGCCAGCAGTTTGGGGATGATTAACTATGGCGACACCTTC. Its translation: CASSLGMINYGDTF.

The genes are TRBV28 and TRBJ2-3; a possible D gene is TRBD1 (6 bases). The V end lost 5 bases, the J end lost 3 bases, and 15 bases lay between the germline ends. The CDR3 loop spans 15 amino acids. Per the germline V gene, CDR1 is MDHEN and CDR2 is SYDVKM. The CDR3 is CASSDTGRTTDTQYF. The CDR3 nucleotides are TGTGCCAGCAGTGATACAGGGCGTACGACAGATACGCAGTATTTT.

The chain joins TRBV25-1 to TRBJ2-5, with unresolved D. Trimming pared 6 bases from V and 4 bases from J, leaving 15 bases between. The CDR3 contains 14 residues. Germline V lookup: CDR1 MGHDK, CDR2 SYGVNS. CDR3 loop: CASSIGQDVETQYF. The CDR3 DNA reads as TGTGCCAGCAGCATCGGGCAGGACGTAGAGACCCAGTACTTC.

V gene TRBV4-1 combines with J gene TRBJ1-1; D gene unclear. V lost 3 bases and J 4 bases, leaving 12 bases between the germline ends. The CDR3 totals 14 residues. Per the germline V gene, CDR1 is MGHRA and CDR2 is YSYEKL. This CDR3 reads CASSHPVIGTEAFF. DNA for the CDR3: TGCGCCAGCAGCCATCCAGTGATCGGCACTGAAGCTTTCTTT.

This clonotype was seen a handful of times. The chain combines TRBV20-1 with TRBJ1-1, with a tentative D call TRBD1 (5 bases). V was pared by 0 bases and J by 3 bases, with 11 bases between. Germline CDR1 DFQATT, CDR2 SNEGSKA (reference sequence). This CDR3 is 14 amino acids long. Here the CDR3 reads CSARDPRDHTEAFF. The CDR3 region has the DNA TGCAGTGCTAGAGATCCCAGGGATCACACTGAAGCTTTCTTT.

The chain carries TRBV20-1 and TRBJ2-5; either TRBD1 or TRBD2 may fit D (5 bases each). The CDR3 is 14 amino acids. V lost 3 bases to trimming and J lost 0 bases, with 11 bases between them. Germline V lookup: CDR1 DFQATT, CDR2 SNEGSKA (reference sequence). The CDR3 DNA follows: TGCAGTGCTAGTAGGGACGGCTACCAAGAGACCCAGTACTTC. This sequence encodes CSASRDGYQETQYF.

The gene calls are TRBV5-1 and TRBJ2-1; 8 bases align to TRBD1. CDR1 is SGHRS, CDR2 YFSETQ, per germline. The CDR3 is 14 amino acids. J gave up 2 bases and V 8 bases, and 6 bases lay outside the gene matches. The CDR3 protein is CASYSQGAYNEQFF. The DNA of the CDR3 is TGCGCCAGTTACTCACAGGGGGCCTACAATGAGCAGTTCTTC.

This clonotype has a handful of counts. This chain uses TRBV29-1 with TRBJ2-2; TRBD2 matches 12 bases. The junction had 5 bases not matched to a gene; V was cut back by 7 bases and J by 5 bases. Germline lookup yields CDR1 SQVTM and CDR2 ANQGSEA. This CDR3 spans 14 amino acids. Here the CDR3 reads CSAITSGGTGELFF. The CDR3 nucleotides read TGCAGCGCAATCACTAGCGGGGGGACCGGGGAGCTGTTTTTT.

The V gene is TRBV5-8, the J gene TRBJ2-7; 13 nucleotides align to TRBD2. This CDR3 has 19 residues. With V trimmed by 4 bases and J by 2 bases, 15 bases remained unmatched. CDR1 is SGHTS and CDR2 is YDEGEE in the germline V gene. CDR3 region: CASSPRWGLAGSYTYEQYF. In nucleotides, the CDR3 is TGTGCCAGCAGCCCGCGATGGGGACTAGCGGGATCGTACACCTACGAGCAGTACTTC. The full variable domain, in which reference TRBV5-8 and TRBJ2-7 provide the parts outside the CDR3, is EAGVTQSPTHLIKTRGQQATLRCSPISGHTSVYWYQQALGLGLQFLLWYDEGEERNRGNFPPRFSGRQFPNYSSELNVNALELEDSALYLCASSPRWGLAGSYTYEQYFGPGTRLTVT.

There are a few counts of this clonotype. The V and J genes are TRBV20-1 and TRBJ2-7, with TRBD2 matching 10 bases. CDR1 DFQATT and CDR2 SNEGSKA come from the germline V gene (reference sequence). The CDR3 sequence is 16 residues long. The V segment lost 2 bases and the J segment 6 bases; nucleotides outside the gene matches: 13. The CDR3 nucleotides are TGCAGTGCTAGAAATCCAGACCTAGCGGGAGATTCCGAGCAGTACTTC. As protein: CSARNPDLAGDSEQYF.

The chain recombines TRBV5-1 with TRBJ2-1, with D perhaps TRBD2 (6 bases). Trimming cost V 5 bases and J 8 bases, with 8 bases left between them. Germline V gene lookup returns CDR1 SGHRS and CDR2 YFSETQ. This CDR3 comprises 11 residues. The CDR3 DNA follows: TGCGCCAGCAGTACGGGGGATGAGCAGTTCTTC. It is translated as CASSTGDEQFF.

J is TRBJ2-5 and V is TRBV10-1; D may be TRBD1 (5 bases). Trimming took off 0 bases at V and 7 bases at J, with 21 bases between the two ends. The CDR3 is 17 residues long. Germline V gene data show CDR1 as WNHNN and CDR2 as SYGVQD (reference sequence). The CDR3 is CASSESYRMTFGWTQYF. The CDR3 DNA sequence: TGCGCCAGCAGTGAGTCCTACAGGATGACCTTTGGGTGGACCCAGTACTTC.

This clonotype was counted between two and nine times. J is TRBJ2-1 and V is TRBV10-3, with 10 bases aligning to TRBD1. The CDR3 has 15 residues. Trimming cost V 7 bases and J 6 bases; bases outside gene matches: 9. CDR1 and CDR2 from the germline V gene are ENHRY and SYGVKD. The CDR3: CAIIDGTGVGNEQFF. CDR3 bases: TGTGCCATCATCGACGGGACAGGGGTCGGCAATGAGCAGTTCTTC.